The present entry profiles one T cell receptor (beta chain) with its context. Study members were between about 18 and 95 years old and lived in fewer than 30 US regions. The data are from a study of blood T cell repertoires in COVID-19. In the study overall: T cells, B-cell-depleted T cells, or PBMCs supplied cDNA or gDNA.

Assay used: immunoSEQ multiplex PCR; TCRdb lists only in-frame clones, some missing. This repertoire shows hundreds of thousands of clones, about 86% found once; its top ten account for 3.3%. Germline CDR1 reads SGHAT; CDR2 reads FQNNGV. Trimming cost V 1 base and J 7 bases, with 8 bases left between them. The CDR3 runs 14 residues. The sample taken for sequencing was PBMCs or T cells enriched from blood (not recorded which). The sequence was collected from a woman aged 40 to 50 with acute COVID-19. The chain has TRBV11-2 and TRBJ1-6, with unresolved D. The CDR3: CASSLARLNSPLHF. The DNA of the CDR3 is TGTGCCAGCAGCTTAGCTCGTCTGAATTCACCCCTCCACTTT.